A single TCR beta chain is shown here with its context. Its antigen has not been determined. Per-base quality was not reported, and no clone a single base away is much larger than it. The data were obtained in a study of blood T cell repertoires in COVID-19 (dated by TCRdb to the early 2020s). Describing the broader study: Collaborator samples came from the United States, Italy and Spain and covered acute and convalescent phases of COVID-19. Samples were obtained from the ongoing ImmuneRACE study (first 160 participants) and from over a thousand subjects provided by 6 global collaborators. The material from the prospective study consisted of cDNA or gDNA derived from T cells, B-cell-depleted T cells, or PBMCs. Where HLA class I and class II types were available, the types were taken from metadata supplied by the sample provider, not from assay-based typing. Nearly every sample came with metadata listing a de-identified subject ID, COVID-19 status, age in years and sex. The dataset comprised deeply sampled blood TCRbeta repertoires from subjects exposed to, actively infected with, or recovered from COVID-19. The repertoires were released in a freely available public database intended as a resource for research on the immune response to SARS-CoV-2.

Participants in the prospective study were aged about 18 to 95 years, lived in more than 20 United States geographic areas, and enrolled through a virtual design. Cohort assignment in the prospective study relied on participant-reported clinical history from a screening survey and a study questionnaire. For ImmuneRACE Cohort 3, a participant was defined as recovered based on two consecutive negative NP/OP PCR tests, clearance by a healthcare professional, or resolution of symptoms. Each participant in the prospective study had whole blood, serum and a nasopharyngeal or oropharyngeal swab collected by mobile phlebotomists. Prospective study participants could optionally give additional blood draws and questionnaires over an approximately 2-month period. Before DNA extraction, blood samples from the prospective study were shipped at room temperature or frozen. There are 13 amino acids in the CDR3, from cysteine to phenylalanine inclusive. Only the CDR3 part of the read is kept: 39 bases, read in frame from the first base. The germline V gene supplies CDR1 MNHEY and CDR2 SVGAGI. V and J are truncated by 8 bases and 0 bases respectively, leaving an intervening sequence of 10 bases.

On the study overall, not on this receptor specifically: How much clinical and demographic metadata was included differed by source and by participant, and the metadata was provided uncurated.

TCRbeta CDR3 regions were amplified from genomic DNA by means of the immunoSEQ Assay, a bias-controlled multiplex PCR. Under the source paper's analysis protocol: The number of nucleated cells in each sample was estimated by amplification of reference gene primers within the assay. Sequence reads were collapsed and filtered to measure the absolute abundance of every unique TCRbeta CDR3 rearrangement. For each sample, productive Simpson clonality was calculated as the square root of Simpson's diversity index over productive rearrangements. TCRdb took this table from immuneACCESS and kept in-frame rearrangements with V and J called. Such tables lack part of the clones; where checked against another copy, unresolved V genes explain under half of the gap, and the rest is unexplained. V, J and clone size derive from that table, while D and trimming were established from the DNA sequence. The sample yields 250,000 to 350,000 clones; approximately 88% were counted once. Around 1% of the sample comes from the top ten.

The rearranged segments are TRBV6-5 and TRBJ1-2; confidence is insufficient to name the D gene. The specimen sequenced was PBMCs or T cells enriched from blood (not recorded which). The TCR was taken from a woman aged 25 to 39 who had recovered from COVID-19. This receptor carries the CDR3 CASATEANYGYTF. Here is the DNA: TGTGCCAGCGCCACAGAAGCTAACTATGGCTACACCTTC.